This TCR beta chain is drawn from a study of blood T cells in healthy people across ages. On the study more broadly: Per every two T cells, about one barcoded beta molecule was captured by template switching. Overall study findings and caveats: A roughly linear age-dependent decrease characterized TCR beta diversity per million T cells.

The length of the CDR3 is 14 residues. Deletions cut 4 bases from V and 4 bases from J, with 14 bases between. Germline CDR1 is WNHNN and CDR2 is SYGVQD (reference sequence). Of note for this clonotype: Its antigen is unidentified.

Through a sample-barcoded 5' primer and a J-beta primer mix, a second PCR was run for about 6 to 12 cycles. Unique molecular identifiers of 12 random nucleotides labeled each cDNA. Samples each returned at least 3 million CDR3-containing paired-end reads. TCRdb ran MiXCR on the 5' RACE reads and lists one entry per CDR3 protein. This sample carries roughly 2 million distinct CDR3 sequences, roughly 50% of them seen once, and the ten largest clones take less than 2.5%. The rearrangement links TRBV10-1 to TRBJ2-7, with D possibly TRBD2 on 6 matching bases. The TCR sequence derives from a woman in her forties in good health. Sequences were obtained from blood. This chain's CDR3 is CASSVGGREYEQYF. The CDR3 DNA is TGCGCCAGCAGTGTCGGGGGTCGTGAGTACGAGCAGTACTTC.